The 18 T cell receptor beta chains in this list originate from one sample, sequenced in a study of blood T cell repertoires in COVID-19. This table comes from immunoSEQ multiplex PCR, and its TCRdb copy is limited to in-frame clones, with some not included. The sample holds 120,000 to 150,000 clones; about nine tenths are singletons and the top ten take about 2.5%. Sequencing was performed on peripheral blood. These receptors were collected from a human donor in a cohort sampled during active COVID-19.

This clone was detected once. The chain is built from TRBV15 and TRBJ2-4; 7 positions agree with TRBD2. J was trimmed by 6 bases and V by 5 bases; bases with no gene match: 7. CDR3 length: 14 amino acids. The germline V gene has CDR1 LNHNV and CDR2 YYDKDF (reference sequence). CDR3 in DNA: TGTGCCACCAGCTTCCCTTCGGGGGGAAACATTCAGTACTTC. Translating gives CATSFPSGGNIQYF. The full variable domain, in which reference TRBV15 and TRBJ2-4 provide the parts outside the CDR3, is DAMVIQNPRYQVTQFGKPVTLSCSQTLNHNVMYWYQQKSSQAPKLLFHYYDKDFNNEADTPDNFQSRRPNTSFCFLDIRSPGLGDTAMYLCATSFPSGGNIQYFGAGTRLSVL.

The chain carries TRBV4-1 and TRBJ1-4; TRBD1 matches at 8 bases. From germline, CDR1 is MGHRA and CDR2 YSYEKL. The V gene end was trimmed by 4 bases and the J gene end by 0 bases; junction bases not matched to a gene: 4. This CDR3 has 16 residues. The CDR3 DNA follows: TGCGCCAGCAGCCCCACAGGGGGTACAACTAATGAAAAACTGTTTTTT. This codes for CASSPTGGTTNEKLFF.

This chain joins TRBV10-2 and TRBJ1-2, with D perhaps TRBD1 (5 bases). Germline V gene sequence: CDR1 WSHSY, CDR2 SAAADI. The CDR3 loop spans 14 amino acids. V was trimmed by 3 bases and J by 6 bases, leaving 14 bases between them. CDR3 nucleotide sequence: TGCGCCAGCAGTGACCCAGGGAAGATCGATGGCTACACCTTC. Encoded protein: CASSDPGKIDGYTF.

V and J are TRBV12-3 or TRBV12-4 and TRBJ2-3; D gene ambiguous. The length of the CDR3 is 13 residues. Trimming stripped 5 bases from V and 2 bases from J, with 8 bases between. CDR3 region: CASSTLYTDTQYF. In DNA, the CDR3 is TGTGCCAGCAGTACCCTCTACACAGATACGCAGTATTTT.

The chain combines TRBV6-2 or TRBV6-3 with TRBJ2-1; possibly TRBD2 for D (5 bases). V lost 2 bases to trimming and J lost 2 bases, with 10 bases between them. In germline, CDR1 is MNHEY, CDR2 SVGEGT. The CDR3 extends over 15 amino acids. DNA of the CDR3: TGTGCCAGCAGTTACAGGAGGTCCGCCTACAATGAGCAGTTCTTC. It specifies CASSYRRSAYNEQFF.

A word on this clone: The same CDR3 arises from other DNA sequences in this sample as well. J is TRBJ2-1 and V is TRBV12-3 or TRBV12-4, with D unresolved. The length of the CDR3 is 12 residues. Between the trimmed V and J ends, which lost 3 bases and 4 bases, there was a span of 4 bases. CDR3 sequence: CASSFRYNEQFF. CDR3 coding DNA: TGTGCCAGCAGTTTCCGGTACAATGAGCAGTTCTTC.

The CDR3 bases are TGTGCCAGCAGCGTAGGAGGGGGGGAGCTATCCTACGAGCAGTACTTC. This codes for CASSVGGGELSYEQYF. The chain links TRBV9 to TRBJ2-7; D might be TRBD2 (7 bases). Trimming pared 0 bases from V and 1 base from J, leaving 14 bases between. This CDR3 is 16 amino acids long. CDR1 and CDR2 from the germline V gene are SGDLS and YYNGEE. Full variable domain (missing parts from reference TRBV9 and TRBJ2-7): DSGVTQTPKHLITATGQRVTLRCSPRSGDLSVYWYQQSLDQGLQFLIQYYNGEERAKGNILERFSAQQFPDLHSELNLSSLELGDSALYFCASSVGGGELSYEQYFGPGTRLTVT.

The chain is built from TRBV18 and TRBJ2-1, with 8 bases aligning to TRBD1. The germline V gene encodes CDR1 KGHSH and CDR2 LQKENI. The CDR3 length is 14 residues. The ends lost 5 bases at V and 3 bases at J; junction bases unmatched: 3. The CDR3 spells CASSSGQGYNEQFF. The CDR3, as DNA: TGTGCCAGCTCATCAGGACAGGGCTACAATGAGCAGTTCTTC.

The chain employs TRBV5-6 and TRBJ2-5; possible D gene TRBD1, 5 bases. This CDR3 region has 15 residues. Trimming removed 2 bases from V and 7 bases from J, with 18 bases in between. Germline V gene lookup returns CDR1 SGHDT and CDR2 YYEEEE. The CDR3 protein is CASSFQGIGTGTQYF. The CDR3 DNA sequence: TGTGCCAGCAGCTTTCAGGGCATAGGTACGGGGACCCAGTACTTC.

The V gene is TRBV4-3, the J gene TRBJ1-2, with 7 positions matching TRBD1. CDR3 length: 15 residues. Per germline, CDR1 LGHNA and CDR2 YSLEER. V lost 1 base and J lost 0; bases outside the gene matches: 2. CDR3 protein: CASSQGQGPNYGYTF. CDR3 bases: TGCGCCAGCAGCCAAGGACAGGGTCCTAACTATGGCTACACCTTC.

CDR3 loop: CATVTEAFF. The CDR3, as DNA: TGTGCCACAGTCACTGAAGCTTTCTTT. The V call is TRBV19, the J call TRBJ1-1; D is uncertain. The CDR3 sequence is 9 residues long. Between the trimmed V and J ends, which lost 10 bases and 4 bases, there was a span of 4 bases. CDR1 is LNHDA, CDR2 SQIVND, per germline (reference sequence).

This clone turned up a few times. This sequence joins TRBV19 and TRBJ1-5, with 7 bases that match TRBD1. From germline, CDR1 is LNHDA and CDR2 SQIVND (reference sequence). Trimming cost V 7 bases and J 0 bases; bases outside gene matches: 3. The CDR3 length is 14 residues. The CDR3 region is CASNTGDSNQPQHF. In DNA form, the CDR3 reads TGTGCCAGTAATACAGGGGATAGCAATCAGCCCCAGCATTTT.

The chain recombines TRBV5-4 with TRBJ1-5, with D possibly matching TRBD1 (5 bases). The CDR3 sequence is 17 residues long. Germline V gives CDR1 SGHNT, CDR2 YYREEE (reference sequence). Trimming took off 0 bases at V and 4 bases at J, with 17 bases between the two ends. Here the CDR3 DNA reads TGTGCCAGCAGCTTGGGGGGCAGTCGAGACAGTAATCAGCCCCAGCATTTT. Translated, it gives CASSLGGSRDSNQPQHF.

V is TRBV2 and J is TRBJ2-3; 11 bases map to TRBD2. V shed 8 bases, J shed 5 bases, and the junction held 12 bases outside the gene matches. Germline V CDR1 and CDR2: SNHLY, FYNNEI. The CDR3 is 16 amino acids. The CDR3 DNA sequence: TGTGCCAGCCTTATGTTTCTAGCGGGGGGAAGAGATACGCAGTATTTT. It yields the protein CASLMFLAGGRDTQYF.

The chain recombines TRBV4-3 with TRBJ2-7; unclear D gene. The V end was cut by 0 bases, the J end by 2 bases, with 14 bases between. Germline values: CDR1 LGHNA, CDR2 YSLEER. The CDR3 contains 16 residues. The CDR3 DNA is TGCGCCAGCAGCCAAGACATGGAGACGGCCACCTACGAGCAGTACTTC. Its protein is CASSQDMETATYEQYF.

This clone was detected only once. The gene calls are TRBV19 and TRBJ2-7, with TRBD1 matching 10 bases. V shed 5 bases, J shed 1 base, and the junction held 5 bases outside the gene matches. The germline V gene encodes CDR1 LNHDA and CDR2 SQIVND (reference sequence). The CDR3 runs 15 residues. CDR3 bases: TGTGCCAGTAGTTTTGGACAGGGGGGATCCTACGAGCAGTACTTC. Translation: CASSFGQGGSYEQYF.

The rearrangement links TRBV13 to TRBJ2-7, with TRBD2 matching 10 bases. From germline, CDR1 is PRHDT and CDR2 FYEKMQ (reference sequence). The V segment lost 8 bases and the J segment 2 bases; nucleotides outside the gene matches: 9. The CDR3 length is 15 residues. CDR3 coding DNA: TGTGCCAGCGGCGTCCGGACTAGCGGCACCTACGAGCAGTACTTC. It translates to CASGVRTSGTYEQYF.

The chain has TRBV6-6 and TRBJ2-4; no definite D call. V was trimmed by 5 bases and J by 3 bases, leaving 20 bases between them. This CDR3 spans 17 amino acids. Germline V CDR1 and CDR2: MNHNY, SVGAGI (reference sequence). CDR3 sequence reads: CASSPSGHMVDKNIQYF. DNA for the CDR3: TGTGCCAGCAGTCCCTCAGGCCATATGGTGGACAAAAACATTCAGTACTTC.